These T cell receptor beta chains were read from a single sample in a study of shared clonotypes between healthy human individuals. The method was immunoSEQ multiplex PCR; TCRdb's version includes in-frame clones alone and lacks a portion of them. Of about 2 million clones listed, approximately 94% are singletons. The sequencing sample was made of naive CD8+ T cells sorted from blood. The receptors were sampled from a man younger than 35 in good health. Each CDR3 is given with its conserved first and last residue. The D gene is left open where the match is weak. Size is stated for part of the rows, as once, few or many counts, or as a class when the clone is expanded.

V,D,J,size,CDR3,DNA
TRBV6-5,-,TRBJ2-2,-,CASSYQGLANTGELFF,TGTGCCAGCAGTTACCAGGGACTCGCGAACACCGGGGAGCTGTTTTTT
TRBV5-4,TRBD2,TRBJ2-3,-,CASSSLAGVTDTQYF,TGTGCCAGCAGCTCACTAGCGGGGGTCACAGATACGCAGTATTTT
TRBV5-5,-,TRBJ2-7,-,CASSPKASSRGQDEQYF,TGTGCCAGCAGCCCGAAAGCTTCGTCCCGGGGGCAGGACGAGCAGTACTTC
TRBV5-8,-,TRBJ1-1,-,CASSLSPNTEAFF,TGTGCCAGCAGCTTGAGTCCGAACACTGAAGCTTTCTTT
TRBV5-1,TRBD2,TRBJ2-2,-,CASSLSPSGTQTGELFF,TGCGCCAGCAGCTTGAGTCCTAGCGGTACACAAACCGGGGAGCTGTTTTTT
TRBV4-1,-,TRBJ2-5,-,CASRALDQETQYF,TGCGCCAGCAGGGCTCTGGATCAAGAGACCCAGTACTTC
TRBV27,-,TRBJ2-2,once,CASSLKGRGPGELFF,TGTGCCAGCAGTTTAAAGGGAAGGGGTCCCGGGGAGCTGTTTTTT
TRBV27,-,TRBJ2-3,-,CASSLSPGGDTQYF,TGTGCCAGCAGTTTATCTCCCGGGGGAGATACGCAGTATTTT
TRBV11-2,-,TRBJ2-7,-,CASSWAGAYEQYF,TGTGCCAGCAGCTGGGCAGGGGCCTACGAGCAGTACTTC
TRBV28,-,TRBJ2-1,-,CASTTLGGGLFF,TGTGCCAGCACCACCCTGGGAGGGGGCTTGTTCTTC
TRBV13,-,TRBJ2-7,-,CASSLRTAIHREQYF,TGTGCCAGCAGCTTAAGGACAGCAATTCACAGGGAGCAGTACTTC
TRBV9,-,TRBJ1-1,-,CASSVEGTNTEAFF,TGTGCCAGCAGCGTAGAGGGTACGAACACTGAAGCTTTCTTT
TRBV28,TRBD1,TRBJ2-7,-,CASSDRGPKEQYF,TGTGCCAGCAGCGACAGGGGGCCGAAAGAGCAGTACTTC
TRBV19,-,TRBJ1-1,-,CASTDIIKSGSNTEAFF,TGTGCCAGTACCGATATCATAAAATCGGGGTCGAACACTGAAGCTTTCTTT
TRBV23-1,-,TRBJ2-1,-,CASSHGGPSSYNEQFF,TGCGCCAGCAGTCATGGAGGCCCGAGCTCCTACAATGAGCAGTTCTTC
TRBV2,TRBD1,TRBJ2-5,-,CASSKTGGEETQYF,TGTGCCAGCAGCAAGACAGGGGGTGAGGAGACCCAGTACTTC
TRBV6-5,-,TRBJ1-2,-,CASSSSGTRGYTF,TGTGCCAGCAGTTCCTCCGGGACGCGGGGCTACACCTTC
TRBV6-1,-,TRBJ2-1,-,CASSEIGNEQFF,TGTGCCAGCAGTGAAATCGGCAATGAGCAGTTCTTC
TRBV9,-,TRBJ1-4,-,CASSAEGANEKLFF,TGTGCCAGCAGCGCAGAGGGGGCTAATGAAAAACTGTTTTTT
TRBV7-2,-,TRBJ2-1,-,CASSLVRLNEQFF,TGTGCCAGCAGCTTAGTTAGGTTGAATGAGCAGTTCTTC
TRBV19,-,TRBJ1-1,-,CASSLGGLNTEAFF,TGTGCCAGTAGTCTCGGGGGGCTGAACACTGAAGCTTTCTTT
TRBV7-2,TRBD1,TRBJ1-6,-,CASSPETGANYNSPLHF,TGTGCCAGCAGCCCCGAGACAGGGGCGAACTATAATTCACCCCTCCACTTT
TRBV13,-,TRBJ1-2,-,CASRPSGTYGYTF,TGTGCCAGCCGGCCTTCAGGGACCTATGGCTACACCTTC
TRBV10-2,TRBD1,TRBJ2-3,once,CASSESAGTGWTDTQYF,TGCGCCAGCAGTGAGTCGGCGGGGACAGGGTGGACAGATACGCAGTATTTT
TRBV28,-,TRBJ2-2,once,CASREGAGSTGELFF,TGTGCCAGCAGGGAGGGTGCAGGGAGCACCGGGGAGCTGTTTTTT
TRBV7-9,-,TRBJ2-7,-,CASSPFWGGHGYEQYF,TGTGCCAGCAGCCCTTTTTGGGGGGGCCATGGCTACGAGCAGTACTTC
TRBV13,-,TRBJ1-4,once,CASRKQGWDEKLFF,TGTGCCAGCAGGAAACAGGGTTGGGATGAAAAACTGTTTTTT
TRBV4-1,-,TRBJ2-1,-,CASSPQAGRGDEQFF,TGCGCCAGCAGCCCTCAGGCCGGGAGAGGGGATGAGCAGTTCTTC